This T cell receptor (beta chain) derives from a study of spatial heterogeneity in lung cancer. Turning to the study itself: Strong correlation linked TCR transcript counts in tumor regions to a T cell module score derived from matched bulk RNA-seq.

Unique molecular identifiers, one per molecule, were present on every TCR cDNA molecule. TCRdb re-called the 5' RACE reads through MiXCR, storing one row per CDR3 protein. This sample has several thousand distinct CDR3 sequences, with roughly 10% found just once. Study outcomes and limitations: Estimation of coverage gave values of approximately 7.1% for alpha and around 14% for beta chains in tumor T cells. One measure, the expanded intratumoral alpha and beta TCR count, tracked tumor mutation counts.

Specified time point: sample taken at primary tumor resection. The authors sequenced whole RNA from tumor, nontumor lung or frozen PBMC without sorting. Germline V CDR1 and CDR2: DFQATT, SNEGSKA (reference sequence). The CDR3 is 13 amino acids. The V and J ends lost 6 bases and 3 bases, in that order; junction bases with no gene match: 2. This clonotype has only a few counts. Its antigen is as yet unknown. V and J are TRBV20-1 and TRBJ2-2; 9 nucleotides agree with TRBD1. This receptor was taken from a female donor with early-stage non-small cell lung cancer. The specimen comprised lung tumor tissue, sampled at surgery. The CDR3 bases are TGCAGTGCCCGGACAGGGGACACCGGGGAGCTGTTTTTT. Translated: CSARTGDTGELFF.